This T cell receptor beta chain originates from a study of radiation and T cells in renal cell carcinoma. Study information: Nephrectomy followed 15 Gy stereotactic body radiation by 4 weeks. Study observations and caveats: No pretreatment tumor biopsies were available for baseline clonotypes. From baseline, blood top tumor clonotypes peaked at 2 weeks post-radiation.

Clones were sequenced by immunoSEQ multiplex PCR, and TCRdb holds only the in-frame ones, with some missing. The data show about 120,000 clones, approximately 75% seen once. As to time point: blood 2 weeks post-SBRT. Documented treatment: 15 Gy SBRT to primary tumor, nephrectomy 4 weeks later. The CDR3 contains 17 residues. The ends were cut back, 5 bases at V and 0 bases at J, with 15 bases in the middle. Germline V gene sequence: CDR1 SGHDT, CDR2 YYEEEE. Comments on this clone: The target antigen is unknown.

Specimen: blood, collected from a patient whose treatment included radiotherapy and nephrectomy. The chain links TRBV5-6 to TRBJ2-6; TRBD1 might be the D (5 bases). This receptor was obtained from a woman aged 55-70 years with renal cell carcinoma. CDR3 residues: CASSLGVISSGANVLTF. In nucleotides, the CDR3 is TGTGCCAGCAGTCTAGGGGTAATCAGCTCTGGGGCCAACGTCCTGACTTTC.